These 28 T cell receptor beta chains were all obtained from the same sample, sequenced in a study of cytomegalovirus exposure and HLA in healthy donors. TCRdb's table, derived via immunoSEQ multiplex PCR, lists solely in-frame clones and lacks some. The data contain about 200,000 clones, 86% of them singletons. Sample: PBMCs. The receptors come from a woman aged 18-29 years in good health and CMV-seronegative.

The chain joins TRBV6-5 to TRBJ1-1, with D possibly TRBD1 on 6 matching bases. Germline-derived CDR1 and CDR2 are MNHEY and SVGAGI. V dropped 0 bases and J dropped 5 bases, with 10 bases sitting between them. The CDR3 runs to 14 residues. The CDR3 spells CASSYSGAPTEAFF. The CDR3 DNA reads TGTGCCAGCAGTTACTCGGGGGCCCCAACTGAAGCTTTCTTT.

The rearrangement joins TRBV9 to TRBJ2-5, with 10 bases aligning to TRBD2. This CDR3 contains 16 residues. The J segment lost 5 bases and the V segment lost 0 bases, leaving 7 bases of the junction unmatched. Germline V gene data show CDR1 as SGDLS and CDR2 as YYNGEE. The CDR3 reads CASSVDSGGAMETQYF. Written as DNA, the CDR3 is TGTGCCAGCAGCGTAGACAGCGGGGGGGCCATGGAGACCCAGTACTTC. The whole variable domain, remainder taken from reference TRBV9 and TRBJ2-5, is DSGVTQTPKHLITATGQRVTLRCSPRSGDLSVYWYQQSLDQGLQFLIQYYNGEERAKGNILERFSAQQFPDLHSELNLSSLELGDSALYFCASSVDSGGAMETQYFGPGTRLLVL.

The chain joins TRBV5-4 to TRBJ1-1, with D maybe TRBD1 (5 bases). Trimming left V 3 bases short and J 2 bases short, with 11 bases between. This CDR3 has 14 residues. Germline V CDR1 and CDR2: SGHNT, YYREEE (reference sequence). DNA of the CDR3: TGTGCCAGCAGCTCAGGGATAGTTAACACTGAAGCTTTCTTT. This encodes CASSSGIVNTEAFF.

The rearrangement uses TRBV30 and TRBJ1-2; D gene uncertain. The CDR3 runs to 12 residues. Germline V gene data show CDR1 as GTSNPN and CDR2 as SVGIG (reference sequence). V gave up 8 bases and J gave up 8 bases, with 18 bases separating them. CDR3 nucleotide sequence: TGTGCCGCCACCGGCATGGAGGAAGGCTACACCTTC. Protein: CAATGMEEGYTF.

V gene TRBV7-2 combines with J gene TRBJ2-1, with 8 nucleotides matching TRBD2. The V and J ends lost 5 bases and 7 bases, in that order; junction bases with no gene match: 16. Germline-derived CDR1 and CDR2 are SGHTA and FQGNSA. The CDR3 contains 17 residues. The CDR3 nucleotides read TGTGCCAGCAGCCCGCAGGGGCGGGGGGCCAAAGTTAATGAGCAGTTCTTC. Protein product: CASSPQGRGAKVNEQFF.

This sequence joins TRBV5-4 and TRBJ2-4, with D possibly matching TRBD1 (7 bases). Looked up from germline, CDR1 is SGHNT and CDR2 is YYREEE (reference sequence). This CDR3 spans 16 amino acids. V lost 2 bases and J lost 7, with 19 bases in between. CDR3 coding DNA: TGTGCCAGCAGCTTCCACTGGGACTCAGGGGGGAACATTCAGTACTTC. This translates into CASSFHWDSGGNIQYF.

V usage is TRBV6-4 and J usage is TRBJ2-1; 8 bases are a match to TRBD2. J gave up 8 bases and V 0 bases, and 6 bases lay outside the gene matches. The CDR3 covers 15 residues. Germline V gene data show CDR1 as MRHNA and CDR2 as SNTAGT. This chain's CDR3 is CASSDSRGDVDEQFF. CDR3 sequence (DNA): TGTGCCAGCAGTGACTCGCGGGGGGACGTGGATGAGCAGTTCTTC.

The chain is built from TRBV28 and TRBJ2-7, with D perhaps matching TRBD1 or TRBD2 (9 bases each). The CDR3 covers 21 residues. Germline V gene lookup returns CDR1 MDHEN and CDR2 SYDVKM. V was pared by 6 bases and J by 1 base, with 34 bases between. The CDR3 reads CASRTDGTGIELAGDSYEQYF. The CDR3 region has the DNA TGTGCCAGCAGAACGGATGGGACAGGGATCGAACTAGCGGGTGATTCCTACGAGCAGTACTTC.

The rearrangement joins TRBV4-1 to TRBJ1-2, with D unresolved. The CDR3 contains 15 residues. Germline values: CDR1 MGHRA, CDR2 YSYEKL. V shed 0 bases and J shed 3 bases, with 11 bases lying between them. The CDR3 DNA is TGCGCCAGCAGCCAAGATTATACGCAGTACTATGGCTACACCTTC. It encodes CASSQDYTQYYGYTF.

The chain combines TRBV5-1 with TRBJ1-5; 12 bases match TRBD1. From germline, CDR1 is SGHRS and CDR2 YFSETQ. V was pared by 4 bases and J by 8 bases, with 7 bases of the junction left unmatched. The CDR3 length is 15 residues. As DNA, the CDR3 is TGCGCCAGCAGCCCCGGGACAGGGGGCTTTGAGCCCCAGCATTTT. As protein: CASSPGTGGFEPQHF.

DNA of the CDR3: TGTGCCACCGCCGCCGGGACAGGGGGACACGAGCAGTACTTC. Amino acid sequence: CATAAGTGGHEQYF. The V and J genes are TRBV15 and TRBJ2-7; 11 bases match TRBD1. The CDR3 sequence is 14 residues long. CDR1 LNHNV and CDR2 YYDKDF come from the germline V gene (reference sequence). Unmatched junction bases numbered 8, after V lost 8 bases and J lost 5 bases.

The chain is built from TRBV14 and TRBJ2-2; tentative D call: TRBD1 (6 bases). Deletions cut 3 bases from V and 8 bases from J, with 16 bases between. Germline V gene sequence: CDR1 SGHDN, CDR2 FVKESK. The length of the CDR3 is 15 residues. CDR3 DNA sequence: TGTGCCAGCAGCCACGGTTTCCAGGGGCGAGGGGAGCTGTTTTTT. This translates into CASSHGFQGRGELFF. Using reference TRBV14 and TRBJ2-2 for the parts outside the CDR3, the full variable domain is EAGVTQFPSHSVIEKGQTVTLRCDPISGHDNLYWYRRVMGKEIKFLLHFVKESKQDESGMPNNRFLAERTGGTYSTLKVQPAELEDSGVYFCASSHGFQGRGELFFGEGSRLTVL.

The chain joins TRBV11-2 to TRBJ2-5; 7 bases map to TRBD1. The length of the CDR3 is 14 residues. Germline V lookup: CDR1 SGHAT, CDR2 FQNNGV. Trimming at V came to 1 base and at J to 3 bases, leaving 2 bases not matched to a gene. The CDR3 protein is CASSLGQGKETQYF. The CDR3 DNA reads TGTGCCAGCAGCTTAGGACAGGGAAAAGAGACCCAGTACTTC. Filled out from reference TRBV11-2 and TRBJ2-5, the complete variable domain reads EAGVAQSPRYKIIEKRQSVAFWCNPISGHATLYWYQQILGQGPKLLIQFQNNGVVDDSQLPKDRFSAERLKGVDSTLKIQPAKLEDSAVYLCASSLGQGKETQYFGPGTRLLVL.

The J gene is TRBJ1-1, the V gene TRBV10-3; the D is unclear. The CDR3 covers 13 residues. Looked up from germline, CDR1 is ENHRY and CDR2 is SYGVKD. V lost 6 bases and J lost 1, with 9 bases in between. The CDR3 DNA reads as TGTGCCATCAGCACCGCAGAGAACACTGAAGCTTTCTTT. It is translated as CAISTAENTEAFF.

This clone has a handful of counts. The J gene is TRBJ1-2, the V gene TRBV27; 12 bases are shared with TRBD1. Germline V gene data show CDR1 as MNHEY and CDR2 as SMNVEV (reference sequence). This CDR3 has 14 residues. Unmatched junction bases numbered 3, after V lost 6 bases and J lost 4 bases. This chain's CDR3 is CASRGTGGIYGYTF. The CDR3 bases are TGTGCCAGCAGAGGGACAGGGGGCATCTATGGCTACACCTTC.

The rearrangement uses TRBV9 and TRBJ1-6; D unclear. There are 15 residues in the CDR3. Germline V gene sequence: CDR1 SGDLS, CDR2 YYNGEE. The V end was cut by 0 bases, the J end by 6 bases, with 10 bases between. CDR3: CASSVELQSNSPLHF. The CDR3 nucleotides read TGTGCCAGCAGCGTAGAGTTACAATCTAATTCACCCCTCCACTTT.

The chain links TRBV5-1 to TRBJ2-7; the match to TRBD1 covers 9 bases. V was clipped by 4 bases and J by 9 bases; unmatched bases: 14. CDR3 length: 15 residues. Germline V gene lookup returns CDR1 SGHRS and CDR2 YFSETQ. The chain's CDR3 is CASSPGGTGNLVQYF. CDR3 DNA sequence: TGCGCCAGCAGCCCCGGCGGGACAGGGAATTTGGTGCAGTACTTC.

The J gene is TRBJ2-1, the V gene TRBV10-1, with D unresolved. The CDR3 is 17 amino acids. V lost 1 base and J lost 0, with 13 bases in between. Germline V gene lookup returns CDR1 WNHNN and CDR2 SYGVQD (reference sequence). In DNA form, the CDR3 reads TGCGCCAGCAGTGAGTTTGGGCGATCAAGCTCCTACAATGAGCAGTTCTTC. Its translation: CASSEFGRSSSYNEQFF.

The chain employs TRBV2 and TRBJ1-2; D is ambiguous. CDR1 is SNHLY, CDR2 FYNNEI, per germline. The CDR3 spans 13 residues. The V and J ends lost 6 bases and 4 bases respectively, with 12 bases between them. DNA of the CDR3: TGTGCCAGCAGGGATCCGGGGTTCTATGGCTACACCTTC. It is translated as CASRDPGFYGYTF. Variable domain in full (rest from reference TRBV2 and TRBJ1-2): EPEVTQTPSHQVTQMGQEVILRCVPISNHLYFYWYRQILGQKVEFLVSFYNNEISEKSEIFDDQFSVERPDGSNFTLKIRSTKLEDSAMYFCASRDPGFYGYTFGSGTRLTVV.

This clone was found once. The chain recombines TRBV21-1 with TRBJ1-1; the table names TRBD1, a call not compared with the DNA. TRBV21-1 is a pseudogene locus. CDR3 length: 16 amino acids. The CDR3 loop is CASSGPPKGGRAEAFF. CDR3 nucleotides: TGTGCCAGCAGCGGCCCTCCGAAAGGGGGTAGAGCTGAAGCTTTCTTT.

V gene TRBV27 combines with J gene TRBJ1-6; D uncertain. Per germline, CDR1 MNHEY and CDR2 SMNVEV (reference sequence). V was cut by 0 bases and J by 8 bases, with 14 bases left in between. This CDR3 spans 16 amino acids. The CDR3 sequence is CASSLSIIRLDSPLHF. CDR3 nucleotides: TGTGCCAGCAGTTTATCGATAATTCGGTTAGATTCACCCCTCCACTTT.

V and J are TRBV19 and TRBJ2-7, with 14 bases aligning to TRBD2. With V trimmed by 1 base and J by 4 bases, 9 bases remained unmatched. Germline V gene lookup returns CDR1 LNHDA and CDR2 SQIVND (reference sequence). The CDR3 runs to 18 residues. In DNA, the CDR3 is TGTGCCAGTAGTATAGCTCACGAAGGACTAGCGGGGGGATACGAGCAGTACTTC. Encoded protein: CASSIAHEGLAGGYEQYF. The full variable domain, with the rest looked up from reference TRBV19 and TRBJ2-7, is DGGITQSPKYLFRKEGQNVTLSCEQNLNHDAMYWYRQDPGQGLRLIYYSQIVNDFQKGDIAEGYSVSREKKESFPLTVTSAQKNPTAFYLCASSIAHEGLAGGYEQYFGPGTRLTVT.

The V and J genes are TRBV4-1 and TRBJ2-3; D is uncertain. Per the germline V gene, CDR1 is MGHRA and CDR2 is YSYEKL. Trimming removed 1 base from V and 6 bases from J, with 11 bases in between. CDR3 length: 14 residues. The CDR3: CASSQVSKRDTQYF. The DNA for the CDR3 is TGCGCCAGCAGCCAAGTGTCCAAGAGGGATACGCAGTATTTT.

For this clone: The sample carries other DNA sequences with the same CDR3. The V gene is TRBV6-1, the J gene TRBJ1-5; D is perhaps TRBD1 (5 bases). CDR1 and CDR2 from the germline V gene are MNHNS and SASEGT. This CDR3 has 15 amino acids. The V and J ends lost 3 bases and 2 bases respectively, with 11 bases between them. The CDR3 here is CASSEAGGGNQPQHF. As DNA, the CDR3 is TGTGCCAGCAGTGAGGCGGGGGGTGGCAATCAGCCCCAGCATTTT.

The chain employs TRBV14 and TRBJ1-2; possibly TRBD1 for D (5 bases). Germline V gene sequence: CDR1 SGHDN, CDR2 FVKESK. V gave up 0 bases and J gave up 5 bases, with 13 bases separating them. This CDR3 has 15 residues. The CDR3 reads CASSQDYARAYGYTF. CDR3 nucleotide sequence: TGTGCCAGCAGCCAAGATTACGCCAGGGCTTATGGCTACACCTTC.

The CDR3 nucleotides read TGTGCCAGCAGGGTTACAGACAGGGCCTCCTACGAGCAGTACTTC. Translation gives CASRVTDRASYEQYF. The chain links TRBV5-8 to TRBJ2-7; 7 nucleotides line up with TRBD1. V shed 5 bases and J 0 bases; nucleotides not matched to a gene: 8. CDR3 size: 15 residues. Germline lookup yields CDR1 SGHTS and CDR2 YDEGEE.

This rearrangement joins TRBV4-1 to TRBJ1-3, with D unresolved. Germline V gene sequence: CDR1 MGHRA, CDR2 YSYEKL. The CDR3 loop spans 14 amino acids. Trimming stripped 1 base from V and 0 bases from J, with 4 bases between. The CDR3 region has the DNA TGCGCCAGCAGCCAAGTCCTCTCTGGAAACACCATATATTTT. This codes for CASSQVLSGNTIYF.

J is TRBJ1-3 and V is TRBV9, with 9 bases identical to TRBD1. Germline V CDR1 and CDR2: SGDLS, YYNGEE. The V gene end was trimmed by 2 bases and the J gene end by 0 bases; junction bases not matched to a gene: 6. This CDR3 has 17 amino acids. The CDR3: CASSVTGTGFSGNTIYF. CDR3 bases: TGTGCCAGCAGCGTCACCGGGACAGGGTTCTCTGGAAACACCATATATTTT.